The next 8 T cell receptor beta chains were all read from a single sample in a study of T cells in Graves' hyperthyroidism and ophthalmopathy. The TCR beta CDR3 regions underwent amplification using RNA transcripts as the source. In the first-round RT-PCR of the TCR CDR3, the HTBI primer set was used. From the multiplex PCR reads, TCRdb called clonotypes with MiXCR, one entry per CDR3 protein. The sample lists approximately 400,000 distinct CDR3 sequences; more than 13% were seen once. Source material: blood. The receptors were gathered from a middle-aged man with Graves' ophthalmopathy.

This clonotype was detected only a few times. J is TRBJ2-7 and V is TRBV20-1; D is possibly TRBD1 or TRBD2 (6 bases each). The length of the CDR3 is 13 residues. CDR1 and CDR2 from the germline V gene are DFQATT and SNEGSKA (reference sequence). V shed 3 bases and J shed 5 bases, with 14 bases lying between them. CDR3 coding DNA: TGCAGTGCTAGCCCGGACGGGGGCGACGAGCAGTACTTC. The encoded protein is CSASPDGGDEQYF.

The rearrangement links TRBV7-9 to TRBJ1-4, with D maybe TRBD1 (6 bases). This CDR3 is 15 amino acids long. Germline V gene sequence: CDR1 SEHNR, CDR2 FQNEAQ (reference sequence). The V and J ends lost 5 bases and 7 bases respectively, with 17 bases between them. CDR3 sequence reads: CASSPDRVTLEKLFF. CDR3 sequence (DNA): TGTGCCAGCAGCCCGGACAGAGTCACTCTTGAAAAACTGTTTTTT.

In its sample, this clonotype was seen many times. The V call is TRBV6-2 or TRBV6-3, the J call TRBJ2-1, with 8 bases that match TRBD1. With V trimmed by 6 bases and J by 4 bases, 17 bases remained unmatched. The V gene's germline CDR1 is MNHEY and CDR2 SVGEGT. This CDR3 region has 18 residues. The CDR3 sequence is CASSRWGTTGVEYNEQFF. The CDR3 DNA sequence: TGTGCCAGCAGCCGATGGGGGACGACAGGGGTTGAGTACAATGAGCAGTTCTTC.

V usage is TRBV29-1 and J usage is TRBJ1-1; D is unresolved. Trimming stripped 7 bases from V and 0 bases from J, with 6 bases between. The CDR3 consists of 11 residues. CDR1 SQVTM and CDR2 ANQGSEA come from the germline V gene. The CDR3 protein is CSGTVNTEAFF. DNA for the CDR3: TGCAGCGGTACAGTGAACACTGAAGCTTTCTTT.

The V and J genes are TRBV7-6 and TRBJ2-7; D might be TRBD1 or TRBD2, each matching 5 bases. Trimming removed 4 bases at V and 1 base at J, with 11 bases between. Germline lookup yields CDR1 SGHVS and CDR2 FNYEAQ. This CDR3 is 14 amino acids long. CDR3 protein: CASSSRGTSYEQYF. The CDR3 DNA sequence: TGTGCCAGCAGCTCCCGTGGGACGTCCTACGAGCAGTACTTC. The whole variable domain, remainder taken from reference TRBV7-6 and TRBJ2-7, is GAGVSQSPRYKVTKRGQDVALRCDPISGHVSLYWYRQALGQGPEFLTYFNYEAQQDKSGLPNDRFSAERPEGSISTLTIQRTEQRDSAMYRCASSSRGTSYEQYFGPGTRLTVT.

The table lists this clonotype with a count of one. CDR3 in amino acids: CASSDLVVWQFF. In DNA form, the CDR3 reads TGTGCCAGCAGTGATCTAGTTGTGTGGCAGTTCTTC. The gene calls are TRBV6-1 and TRBJ2-1; no clear D. The CDR3 is made up of 12 amino acids. Germline-derived CDR1 and CDR2 are MNHNS and SASEGT. V lost 3 bases to trimming and J lost 12 bases, with 12 bases between them.

This clonotype was observed many times. The V and J genes are TRBV20-1 and TRBJ2-1; D remains unclear. This CDR3 region has 15 residues. Germline values: CDR1 DFQATT, CDR2 SNEGSKA (reference sequence). V was trimmed by 2 bases and J by 2 bases, leaving 13 bases between them. In nucleotides, the CDR3 is TGCAGTGCTAGATGGCCACCACAAGCCTACAATGAGCAGTTCTTC. Translation: CSARWPPQAYNEQFF.

This clonotype was counted many times. This rearrangement joins TRBV3-1 to TRBJ2-1, with 7 bases fitting TRBD2. Germline V gene lookup returns CDR1 LGHDT and CDR2 YNNKEL (reference sequence). Unmatched junction bases numbered 9, after V lost 4 bases and J lost 6 bases. The CDR3 has 15 amino acids. CDR3 DNA sequence: TGTGCCAGCAGCCTACAAGCGGGACTCGGCAATGAGCAGTTCTTC. It encodes CASSLQAGLGNEQFF.